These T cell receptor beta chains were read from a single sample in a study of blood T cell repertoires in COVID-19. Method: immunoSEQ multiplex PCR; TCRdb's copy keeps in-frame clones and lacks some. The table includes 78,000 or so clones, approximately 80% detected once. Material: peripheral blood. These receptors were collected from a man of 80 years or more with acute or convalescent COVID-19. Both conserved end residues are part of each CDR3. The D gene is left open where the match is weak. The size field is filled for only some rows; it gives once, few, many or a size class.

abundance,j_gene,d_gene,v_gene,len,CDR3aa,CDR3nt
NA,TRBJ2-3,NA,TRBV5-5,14,CASSFLEASDTQYF,TGTGCCAGCAGCTTCCTCGAGGCCTCAGATACGCAGTATTTT
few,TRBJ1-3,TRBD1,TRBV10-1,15,CASSGTGSPGNTIYF,TGCGCCAGCAGTGGGACAGGGAGCCCTGGAAACACCATATATTTT
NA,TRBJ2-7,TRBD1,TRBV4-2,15,CASSSQGAPLTEQYF,TGTGCCAGCAGCTCGCAGGGGGCCCCCCTTACCGAGCAGTACTTC
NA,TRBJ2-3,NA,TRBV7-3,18,CASSLGPGGPAGADTQYF,TGTGCCAGCAGCTTAGGTCCGGGGGGCCCCGCTGGCGCAGATACGCAGTATTTT
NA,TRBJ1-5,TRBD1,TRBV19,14,CASRRDRADQPQHF,TGTGCCAGTAGGCGAGACAGGGCCGATCAGCCCCAGCATTTT
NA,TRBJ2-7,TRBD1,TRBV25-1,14,CASSVGQLSYEQYF,TGTGCCAGCAGTGTGGGACAGCTCTCCTACGAGCAGTACTTC
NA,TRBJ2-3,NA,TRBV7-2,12,CASSFDRGLQYF,TGTGCCAGCAGCTTTGACCGAGGGTTGCAGTATTTT
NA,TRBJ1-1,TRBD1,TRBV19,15,CASSPKGARNTEAFF,TGTGCCAGTAGTCCTAAGGGGGCGCGCAACACTGAAGCTTTCTTT
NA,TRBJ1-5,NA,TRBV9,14,CASGGGYSNQPQHF,TGTGCCAGCGGGGGAGGTTATAGCAATCAGCCCCAGCATTTT
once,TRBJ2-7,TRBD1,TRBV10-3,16,CAISDGTGGTGYEQYF,TGTGCCATCAGTGACGGGACAGGGGGGACTGGTTACGAGCAGTACTTC
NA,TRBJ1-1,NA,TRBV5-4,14,CASSLNRKNTEAFF,TGTGCCAGCAGCCTCAACAGGAAGAACACTGAAGCTTTCTTT
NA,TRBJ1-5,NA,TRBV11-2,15,CASSFTGTSNQPQHF,TGTGCCAGCAGTTTTACAGGGACTAGCAATCAGCCCCAGCATTTT
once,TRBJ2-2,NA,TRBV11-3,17,CASSLGVGSANTGELFF,TGTGCCAGCAGCTTAGGGGTGGGCTCTGCGAACACCGGGGAGCTGTTTTTT
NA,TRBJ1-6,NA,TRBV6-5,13,CASSLRGNSPLHF,TGTGCCAGCAGCCTCCGGGGTAATTCACCCCTCCACTTT
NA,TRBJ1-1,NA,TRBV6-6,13,CASSYGGDTEAFF,TGTGCCAGCAGCTACGGGGGCGACACTGAAGCTTTCTTT
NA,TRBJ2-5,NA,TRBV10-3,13,CAINGHIQETQYF,TGTGCCATCAACGGACACATCCAAGAGACCCAGTACTTC
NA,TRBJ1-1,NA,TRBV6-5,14,CASSYIQANTEAFF,TGTGCCAGCAGTTACATACAGGCGAACACTGAAGCTTTCTTT
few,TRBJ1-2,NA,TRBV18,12,CASSIPGSGYTF,TGTGCCAGCTCGATCCCAGGTTCGGGCTACACCTTC
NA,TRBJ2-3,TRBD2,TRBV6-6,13,CASSRLATDTQYF,TGTGCCAGCAGCCGACTAGCGACAGATACGCAGTATTTT
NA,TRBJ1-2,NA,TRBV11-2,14,CASSARGGFNGYTF,TGTGCCAGCAGCGCCCGGGGGGGATTTAATGGCTACACCTTC